These 23 T cell receptor beta chains originate from one sample sequenced in a study of identical twins listed by TCRdb under 2016. The library came from 5' RACE. Sequenced using an Illumina HiSeq 2000. In-frame beta chains were kept once TCRdb had trimmed the public reads at Q25 with fastp and called clones with MiXCR. Rows matching on CDR3 protein sequence are summarized as one entry with the most common DNA and genes. In this sample the table shows 200,000 to 300,000 distinct CDR3 sequences, about 10% of which occur a single time. The top ten hold 8% to 10% of the sample. Sequenced: memory T cells sorted from blood. Reading the label with the study, this specimen's cell subset or site is: CD45RO+ enriched T cells. These receptors were collected from a man aged 50-60 years in good health.

This clonotype was counted many times. The V call is TRBV4-1, the J call TRBJ1-2, with D uncertain. The CDR3 extends over 16 amino acids. V lost 1 base, J lost 0 bases, and 12 bases lay in between. Germline V lookup: CDR1 MGHRA, CDR2 YSYEKL. The CDR3 nucleotides read TGCGCCAGCAGCCAAGCATACGGACTAGCTAACTATGGCTACACCTTC. This codes for CASSQAYGLANYGYTF.

This clonotype was observed a few times. The V and J genes are TRBV20-1 and TRBJ2-7; a possible D gene is TRBD1 (5 bases). With 4 bases removed from V and 3 bases from J, the gap between germline ends came to 10 bases. Germline values: CDR1 DFQATT, CDR2 SNEGSKA (reference sequence). The CDR3 totals 12 residues. The CDR3 reads CSAKRGNYEQYF. Written as DNA, the CDR3 is TGCAGTGCTAAAAGGGGCAACTACGAGCAGTACTTC.

This clonotype was recorded at least ten times. This chain links TRBV6-1 with TRBJ2-1; 9 nucleotides line up with TRBD1. The CDR3 is made up of 15 amino acids. The V and J ends lost 2 bases and 7 bases, in that order; junction bases with no gene match: 6. In germline, CDR1 is MNHNS, CDR2 SASEGT. The CDR3 DNA reads TGTGCCAGCAGTGAACCGGGACAGGGAAAGAATGAGCAGTTCTTC. Its translation is CASSEPGQGKNEQFF.

In this sample, this clonotype turned up a few times. The J gene is TRBJ1-2, the V gene TRBV20-1; no definite D call. This CDR3 is 15 amino acids long. With 3 bases removed from V and 5 bases from J, the gap between germline ends came to 19 bases. CDR1 is DFQATT and CDR2 is SNEGSKA in the germline V gene (reference sequence). CDR3 bases: TGCAGTGCTAGTCGGCAGGCCACCGCTGGTTATGGCTACACCTTC. This encodes CSASRQATAGYGYTF.

This clonotype occurred many times. The chain combines TRBV20-1 with TRBJ2-7; 8 nucleotides match TRBD2. The junction had 12 bases not matched to a gene; V was cut back by 0 bases and J by 2 bases. CDR1 is DFQATT and CDR2 is SNEGSKA in the germline V gene (reference sequence). The length of the CDR3 is 17 residues. CDR3 bases: TGCAGTGCTAGAGAAACTTACGGACTAGCAGGAACCTACGAGCAGTACTTC. Amino acid sequence: CSARETYGLAGTYEQYF.

This clonotype has only a few counts. The chain uses TRBV7-7 and TRBJ2-5; 7 nucleotides align to TRBD2. Germline CDR1 reads SSHAT; CDR2 reads FNYEAQ (reference sequence). The CDR3 sequence is 14 residues long. Germline trimming cut 4 bases from V and 3 bases from J; bases unmatched to any gene: 5. DNA for the CDR3: TGTGCCAGCAGCTCGGGGGGTTGGGAAGAGACCCAGTACTTC. It yields the protein CASSSGGWEETQYF.

This clonotype was counted many times. J is TRBJ2-7 and V is TRBV4-2; D is perhaps TRBD1 or TRBD2 (5 bases each). Per germline, CDR1 LGHNA and CDR2 YNFKEQ. Deletions cut 0 bases from V and 0 bases from J, with 12 bases between. The CDR3 extends over 16 amino acids. CDR3 nucleotide sequence: TGTGCCAGCAGCCAAGATTTGGGGGTTAGCTCCTACGAGCAGTACTTC. This encodes CASSQDLGVSSYEQYF.

The sample holds many counts of this clonotype. V usage is TRBV20-1 and J usage is TRBJ2-7; possibly TRBD2 for D (5 bases). The CDR3 is made up of 14 amino acids. Germline V gene sequence: CDR1 DFQATT, CDR2 SNEGSKA (reference sequence). V lost 3 bases and J 7 bases, leaving 19 bases between the germline ends. CDR3 protein: CSASSFGPTGEQYF. The CDR3 coding sequence is TGCAGTGCTAGTAGTTTTGGCCCAACGGGGGAGCAGTACTTC.

This clonotype was counted ten times or more. The chain uses TRBV28 and TRBJ2-3; perhaps D is TRBD1 or TRBD2 (6 bases each). V lost 6 bases and J lost 0, with 16 bases in between. Looked up from germline, CDR1 is MDHEN and CDR2 is SYDVKM. The CDR3 loop spans 16 amino acids. In DNA, the CDR3 is TGTGCCAGCAGCACCCCGGCGGGACAAAGCACAGATACGCAGTATTTT. As protein: CASSTPAGQSTDTQYF.

CDR3 DNA sequence: TGTGCCAGCAGCTTACATCACGGGGTAGCGAACACTGAAGCTTTCTTT. This codes for CASSLHHGVANTEAFF. The V and J genes are TRBV7-9 and TRBJ1-1, with D unclear. Between the trimmed V and J ends, which lost 2 bases and 1 base, there was a span of 14 bases. CDR3 length: 16 residues. Germline V gives CDR1 SEHNR, CDR2 FQNEAQ (reference sequence). Based on the CDR3 plus reference TRBV7-9 and TRBJ1-1, the full variable domain is DTGVSQNPRHKITKRGQNVTFRCDPISEHNRLYWYRQTLGQGPEFLTYFQNEAQLEKSRLLSDRFSAERPKGSFSTLEIQRTEQGDSAMYLCASSLHHGVANTEAFFGQGTRLTVV.

This clonotype showed up many times. The chain employs TRBV7-8 and TRBJ2-1, with no clear D. Germline CDR1 reads SGHVS; CDR2 reads FQNEAQ. The CDR3 has 12 residues. Trimming pared 0 bases from V and 11 bases from J, leaving 8 bases between. The CDR3 region is CASSLALAQQFF. The CDR3 nucleotides read TGTGCCAGCAGCTTAGCCCTGGCCCAGCAGTTCTTC.

The rearrangement links TRBV20-1 to TRBJ1-2; D gene ambiguous. CDR3 length equals 13 residues. The germline gives CDR1 DFQATT, CDR2 SNEGSKA (reference sequence). With 0 bases removed from V and 8 bases from J, the gap between germline ends came to 13 bases. The CDR3 DNA reads TGCAGTGCTAGAGACGGGTTAGAACCGGGCTACACCTTC. This codes for CSARDGLEPGYTF.

This clonotype was observed at least ten times. The rearrangement joins TRBV5-1 to TRBJ2-1, with TRBD1 identical over 7 bases. J lost 10 bases, V lost 4 bases, and 8 bases had no gene match. Germline CDR1 is SGHRS and CDR2 is YFSETQ. CDR3 length: 13 residues. The CDR3 protein is CASSTLQGTEQFF. The CDR3 DNA follows: TGCGCCAGCAGCACATTACAGGGGACGGAGCAGTTCTTC. The full variable domain, with the rest looked up from reference TRBV5-1 and TRBJ2-1, is KAGVTQTPRYLIKTRGQQVTLSCSPISGHRSVSWYQQTPGQGLQFLFEYFSETQRNKGNFPGRFSGRQFSNSRSEMNVSTLELGDSALYLCASSTLQGTEQFFGPGTRLTVL.

This clonotype was observed a handful of times. The chain has TRBV7-3 and TRBJ2-2, with D tentatively TRBD2 (6 bases). V lost 5 bases and J 4 bases, leaving 20 bases between the germline ends. Germline V gene sequence: CDR1 SGHTA, CDR2 FQGTGA. This CDR3 spans 17 amino acids. The chain's CDR3 is CASSNPTHGGTTGELFF. In DNA, the CDR3 is TGTGCCAGCAGCAACCCAACGCATGGGGGGACCACCGGGGAGCTGTTTTTT.

This clonotype has only a few counts. The chain employs TRBV4-1 and TRBJ1-2; D is undetermined. CDR3 length equals 15 residues. Germline V gene sequence: CDR1 MGHRA, CDR2 YSYEKL. V lost 4 bases and J lost 6, with 18 bases in between. Written as DNA, the CDR3 is TGCGCCAGCAGCCCCGAAGAGAACAGAAGACATGGCTACACCTTC. This codes for CASSPEENRRHGYTF.

The V gene is TRBV4-1, the J gene TRBJ1-3; 7 positions agree with TRBD1. V lost 0 bases to trimming and J lost 7 bases; unmatched junction nucleotides: 6. The germline gives CDR1 MGHRA, CDR2 YSYEKL. This CDR3 comprises 15 residues. This CDR3 reads CASSQDHETGNTIYF. The CDR3 DNA reads TGCGCCAGCAGCCAAGATCACGAGACAGGGAACACCATATATTTT.

This clonotype has just a few counts. This chain connects TRBV20-1 to TRBJ2-5; a possible D gene is TRBD1 (5 bases). Germline assignment: CDR1 DFQATT and CDR2 SNEGSKA (reference sequence). V dropped 5 bases and J dropped 6 bases, with 13 bases sitting between them. The CDR3 totals 12 residues. The CDR3 DNA follows: TGCAGTGCTGGGTCCTCAGGGCAGACCCAGTACTTC. This translates into CSAGSSGQTQYF.

This clonotype has a count of ten or more. V and J are TRBV6-1 and TRBJ2-2, with D perhaps assigned TRBD1 or TRBD2 (5 bases each). The CDR3 length is 14 residues. V lost 7 bases, J lost 4 bases, and 13 bases lay in between. The germline V gene encodes CDR1 MNHNS and CDR2 SASEGT. CDR3 nucleotides: TGTGCCAGCAAGTCGAGGGGCGGCACCGGGGAGCTGTTTTTT. Translation: CASKSRGGTGELFF.

This clonotype has only a few counts. This chain links TRBV4-3 with TRBJ2-2; D is possibly TRBD1 or TRBD2 (7 bases each). CDR3 length: 18 residues. CDR1 and CDR2 (germline): LGHNA, YSLEER. Trimming left V 4 bases short and J 0 bases short, with 18 bases between. CDR3 in amino acids: CASSRGPGGGTNTGELFF. DNA for the CDR3: TGCGCCAGCAGCCGGGGCCCAGGGGGAGGGACGAACACCGGGGAGCTGTTTTTT.

The table lists this clonotype with a few counts. CDR3 in amino acids: CATSDRDRYGYTF. CDR3 DNA: TGTGCCACCAGTGATCGGGACAGATATGGCTACACCTTC. The chain couples TRBV24-1 to TRBJ1-2, with 7 bases identical to TRBD1. The germline V gene has CDR1 KGHDR and CDR2 SFDVKD. There are 13 residues in the CDR3. V gave up 3 bases and J gave up 5 bases; unmatched junction bases: 2.

The chain is built from TRBV12-3 or TRBV12-4 and TRBJ1-6, with D possibly TRBD1 on 6 matching bases. Trimming removed 6 bases at V and 3 bases at J, with 15 bases between. This CDR3 is built from 16 residues. Here the CDR3 DNA reads TGTGCCAGCAGGTACGCACAGGGCTTCTATAATTCACCCCTCCACTTT. Its translation is CASRYAQGFYNSPLHF.

The chain combines TRBV25-1 with TRBJ2-1; 9 bases line up with TRBD2. CDR3 length: 16 amino acids. The V gene end was trimmed by 5 bases and the J gene end by 0 bases; junction bases not matched to a gene: 5. Germline V gene lookup returns CDR1 MGHDK and CDR2 SYGVNS. The CDR3 sequence: CASSPPGLASYNEQFF. The CDR3 DNA sequence: TGTGCCAGCAGTCCCCCGGGACTAGCCTCCTACAATGAGCAGTTCTTC. The variable domain in full, completed from reference TRBV25-1 and TRBJ2-1, reads EADIYQTPRYLVIGTGKKITLECSQTMGHDKMYWYQQDPGMELHLIHYSYGVNSTEKGDLSSESTVSRIRTEHFPLTLESARPSHTSQYLCASSPPGLASYNEQFFGPGTRLTVL.

This sequence joins TRBV7-9 and TRBJ2-5; 7 bases align to TRBD1. Germline values: CDR1 SEHNR, CDR2 FQNEAQ (reference sequence). This CDR3 region has 14 residues. V was clipped by 5 bases and J by 1 base; unmatched bases: 4. The CDR3 region is CASSPGQAQETQYF. In nucleotides, the CDR3 is TGTGCCAGCAGCCCCGGACAGGCCCAAGAGACCCAGTACTTC.